This TCR beta chain was observed in a study of blood T cell repertoires in COVID-19. Overall study: Samples representing acute and convalescent COVID-19 were sourced from the United States, Italy and Spain. PBMCs, B-cell-depleted T cells, or T cells were the source of the cDNA or gDNA that made up the material.

Trimming took off 5 bases at V and 8 bases at J, with 12 bases between the two ends. This CDR3 has 13 residues. Germline assignment: CDR1 PRHDT and CDR2 FYEKMQ (reference sequence). In the study's own analysis: Cell counts per sample came from amplifying reference gene primers. The data were produced by immunoSEQ multiplex PCR, yet TCRdb's version contains in-frame clones alone and is incomplete. D and trimming come from the DNA, and the V and J calls and clone size come from that table. The sample yields 200,000 to 250,000 clones, about 83% seen once. Enrolment of Seattle patients took place during active infection, and they were followed longitudinally.

The TCR originated in a woman aged 25-40 years with COVID-19, enrolled during active disease. J is TRBJ2-2 and V is TRBV13; possibly TRBD2 for D (6 bases). Sequenced: peripheral blood. The CDR3 sequence: CASSGEAIGELFF. As DNA, the CDR3 is TGTGCCAGCAGCGGGGAGGCCATTGGGGAGCTGTTTTTT.